This T cell receptor beta chain was observed in a study of identical twins. V lost 5 bases and J lost 2, with 16 bases in between. The V gene's germline CDR1 is SGHNT and CDR2 YENEEA. The CDR3 is 17 residues long. MiXCR, applied by TCRdb to the 5' RACE reads, yields one record per CDR3 protein. The sample gives about 160,000 distinct CDR3 sequences, around 3.5% of which show up once; approximately 7.6% is in the top ten. V and J are TRBV11-3 and TRBJ2-6; no firm D call. Input material: memory T cells sorted from blood. The TCR sequence derives from a young man in good health. DNA of the CDR3: TGTGCCAGCAGCCTCCAGGCCCTCTCCACTGGGGCCAACGTCCTGACTTTC. It is translated as CASSLQALSTGANVLTF.